Below are 6 T cell receptor beta chains sequenced from a single sample in a study of OX40 agonist ivuxolimab in advanced cancers. Only in-frame clones appear in the TCRdb table, and some are missing; sequencing was by immunoSEQ multiplex PCR. The data contain over 25,000 clones, roughly 68% of them singletons. Source: CD4+ or CD8+ T cells sorted from blood, taken in a trial of the OX40 agonist ivuxolimab. The receptors here all came from an adult with an advanced solid tumor such as melanoma, head and neck, liver or kidney cancer.

This clone was found once. The chain combines TRBV5-8 with TRBJ1-4, with D perhaps TRBD1 (6 bases). From germline, CDR1 is SGHTS and CDR2 YDEGEE. Trimming took 1 base from V and 8 from J, leaving 12 bases between them. This CDR3 region has 14 residues. The CDR3 loop reads CASSLSGGREKLFF. CDR3 DNA sequence: TGTGCCAGCAGCTTGTCGGGGGGGCGAGAAAAACTGTTTTTT.

V gene TRBV6-1 combines with J gene TRBJ1-5, with unresolved D. CDR3 length: 13 residues. Germline V gene lookup returns CDR1 MNHNS and CDR2 SASEGT. The ends were cut back, 3 bases at V and 6 bases at J, with 9 bases in the middle. CDR3 protein: CASSESRGQPQHF. CDR3 bases: TGTGCCAGCAGTGAGTCTCGTGGTCAGCCCCAGCATTTT.

V usage is TRBV30 and J usage is TRBJ2-1, with 10 bases lining up with TRBD2. Germline loops: CDR1 GTSNPN, CDR2 SVGIG (reference sequence). This CDR3 has 16 residues. With V trimmed by 0 bases and J by 7 bases, 9 bases remained unmatched. Here the CDR3 reads CAWSVPVAGGRNEQFF. DNA of the CDR3: TGTGCCTGGAGTGTACCCGTAGCGGGGGGCAGGAATGAGCAGTTCTTC. Variable domain in full (rest from reference TRBV30 and TRBJ2-1): SQTIHQWPATLVQPVGSPLSLECTVEGTSNPNLYWYRQAAGRGLQLLFYSVGIGQISSEVPQNLSASRPQDRQFILSSKKLLLSDSGFYLCAWSVPVAGGRNEQFFGPGTRLTVL.

The chain recombines TRBV7-2 with TRBJ1-2, with D perhaps matching TRBD1 (5 bases). The germline gives CDR1 SGHTA, CDR2 FQGNSA. V lost 8 bases, J lost 6 bases, and 19 bases lay in between. The CDR3 consists of 14 residues. CDR3 protein: CASGANPRVNGYTF. The CDR3 DNA reads as TGTGCCAGCGGCGCTAACCCCAGGGTAAATGGCTACACCTTC.

This chain uses TRBV28 with TRBJ1-2; D ambiguous. CDR1 and CDR2 from the germline V gene are MDHEN and SYDVKM. The CDR3 has 12 residues. V lost 3 bases and J 4 bases, leaving 6 bases between the germline ends. CDR3 loop: CASSFLGYGYTF. The CDR3 DNA is TGTGCCAGCAGTTTTTTGGGCTATGGCTACACCTTC.

The chain is built from TRBV6-5 and TRBJ2-7, with D perhaps given as TRBD1 or TRBD2 (6 bases each). V was shortened by 7 bases and J by 5 bases, with 21 bases between the two germline ends. The CDR3 runs to 15 residues. Germline lookup yields CDR1 MNHEY and CDR2 SVGAGI. The CDR3 here is CASMRVRGGPNEQYF. The CDR3 DNA follows: TGTGCCAGCATGAGGGTACGAGGGGGGCCAAACGAGCAGTACTTC.